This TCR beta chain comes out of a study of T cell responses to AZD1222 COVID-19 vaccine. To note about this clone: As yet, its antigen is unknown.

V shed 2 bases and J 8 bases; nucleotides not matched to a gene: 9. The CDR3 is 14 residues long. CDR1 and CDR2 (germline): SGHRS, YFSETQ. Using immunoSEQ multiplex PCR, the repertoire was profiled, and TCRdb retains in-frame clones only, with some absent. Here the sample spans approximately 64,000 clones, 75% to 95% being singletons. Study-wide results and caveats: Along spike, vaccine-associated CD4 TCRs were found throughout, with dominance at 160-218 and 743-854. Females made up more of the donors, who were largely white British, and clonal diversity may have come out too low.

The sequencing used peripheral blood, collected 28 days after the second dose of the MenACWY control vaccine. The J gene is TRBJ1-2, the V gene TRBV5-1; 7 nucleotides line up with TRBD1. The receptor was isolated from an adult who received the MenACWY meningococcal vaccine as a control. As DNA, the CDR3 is TGCGCCAGCAGCTTTACAACCGGGACAGAAGGCTACACCTTC. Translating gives CASSFTTGTEGYTF.